The 29 T cell receptor beta chains below come from one sample, sequenced in a study of control samples from healthy donors and cancer patients. Measured with immunoSEQ multiplex PCR; TCRdb has only the in-frame clones, and not every one. This table holds 100,000 or so clones, roughly four fifths found once. Sample: blood. These receptors were taken from an older woman in good health.

This chain links TRBV5-4 with TRBJ1-2; a possible D gene is TRBD1 (5 bases). Trimming left V 1 base short and J 6 bases short, with 16 bases between. Germline loops: CDR1 SGHNT, CDR2 YYREEE (reference sequence). The CDR3 is made up of 15 amino acids. In DNA, the CDR3 is TGTGCCAGCAGCTTGATGCGTCAGGGATGGGATGGCTACACCTTC. This gives the protein CASSLMRQGWDGYTF. The whole variable domain, filled in from reference TRBV5-4 and TRBJ1-2, reads ETGVTQSPTHLIKTRGQQVTLRCSSQSGHNTVSWYQQALGQGPQFIFQYYREEENGRGNFPPRFSGLQFPNYSSELNVNALELDDSALYLCASSLMRQGWDGYTFGSGTRLTVV.

The J gene is TRBJ2-3, the V gene TRBV18; the match to TRBD1 covers 10 bases. The CDR3 is made up of 15 amino acids. Unmatched junction bases numbered 6, after V lost 3 bases and J lost 6 bases. Germline assignment: CDR1 KGHSH and CDR2 LQKENI. The CDR3 DNA reads as TGTGCCAGCTCACCTTGGACAGGGGGGGTCGATACGCAGTATTTT. Translated: CASSPWTGGVDTQYF.

The chain is built from TRBV6-5 and TRBJ1-3; D is undetermined. Germline V gene data show CDR1 as MNHEY and CDR2 as SVGAGI. V dropped 2 bases and J dropped 0 bases, with 11 bases sitting between them. This CDR3 region has 16 residues. In nucleotides, the CDR3 is TGTGCCAGCAGTTACAATGGCATGAGCTCTGGAAACACCATATATTTT. This codes for CASSYNGMSSGNTIYF.

The chain employs TRBV5-4 and TRBJ2-2, with 8 positions matching TRBD2. Losses at the gene ends were 3 bases for V and 2 bases for J; bases not matched to a gene: 3. The CDR3 spans 15 residues. Germline V lookup: CDR1 SGHNT, CDR2 YYREEE (reference sequence). The CDR3 is CASSSTSGNTGELFF. CDR3 nucleotides: TGTGCCAGCAGCTCCACTAGCGGAAACACCGGGGAGCTGTTTTTT.

The sample holds one count of this clone. V and J are TRBV7-9 and TRBJ2-6; D gene ambiguous. Germline V gene data show CDR1 as SEHNR and CDR2 as FQNEAQ (reference sequence). Trimming left V 5 bases short and J 0 bases short, with 8 bases between. The CDR3 runs 15 residues. In DNA form, the CDR3 reads TGTGCCAGCAGCCCTCAATCCTCTGGGGCCAACGTCCTGACTTTC. Translated: CASSPQSSGANVLTF.

This chain joins TRBV9 and TRBJ2-5, with 7 bases aligning to TRBD2. After removal of 1 base from V and 5 bases from J, the junction contained 2 bases not matched to a gene. From germline, CDR1 is SGDLS and CDR2 YYNGEE. The CDR3 sequence is 13 residues long. CDR3 protein: CASSVFGGETQYF. For the CDR3, the DNA is TGTGCCAGCAGCGTATTCGGGGGGGAGACCCAGTACTTC.

This chain's CDR3 is CASSPKAPADEKLFF. CDR3 bases: TGTGCCAGCTCGCCAAAGGCTCCAGCCGATGAAAAACTGTTTTTT. The chain joins TRBV18 to TRBJ1-4; D is ambiguous. In germline, CDR1 is KGHSH, CDR2 LQKENI. The CDR3 has 15 residues. V was trimmed by 6 bases and J by 6 bases, leaving 17 bases between them. The variable domain in full, completed from reference TRBV18 and TRBJ1-4, reads NAGVMQNPRHLVRRRGQEARLRCSPMKGHSHVYWYRQLPEEGLKFMVYLQKENIIDESGMPKERFSAEFPKEGPSILRIQQVVRGDSAAYFCASSPKAPADEKLFFGSGTQLSVL.

The chain joins TRBV15 to TRBJ1-2; 8 bases line up with TRBD1. The CDR3 has 17 amino acids. The junction had 7 bases not matched to a gene; V was cut back by 0 bases and J by 1 base. The germline CDR1 and CDR2 sequences are LNHNV and YYDKDF (reference sequence). The CDR3 DNA follows: TGTGCCACCAGCAGAGATTCGCAGGGGGCCAATAACTATGGCTACACCTTC. Translated: CATSRDSQGANNYGYTF. The whole variable domain, remainder taken from reference TRBV15 and TRBJ1-2, is DAMVIQNPRYQVTQFGKPVTLSCSQTLNHNVMYWYQQKSSQAPKLLFHYYDKDFNNEADTPDNFQSRRPNTSFCFLDIRSPGLGDTAMYLCATSRDSQGANNYGYTFGSGTRLTVV.

V usage is TRBV19 and J usage is TRBJ2-2; no firm D call. Trimming took off 2 bases at V and 7 bases at J, with 8 bases between the two ends. Germline CDR1 and CDR2: LNHDA and SQIVND (reference sequence). This CDR3 has 13 residues. In DNA, the CDR3 is TGTGCCAGTAGTATACCCCCCCACGGGGAGCTGTTTTTT. This encodes CASSIPPHGELFF.

The rearrangement joins TRBV18 to TRBJ1-6; the match to TRBD1 covers 9 bases. This CDR3 has 17 amino acids. Germline CDR1 reads KGHSH; CDR2 reads LQKENI. V shed 4 bases, J shed 3 bases, and the junction held 7 bases outside the gene matches. DNA of the CDR3: TGTGCCAGCTCACAGCAGGGACAGGGCGTCTATAATTCACCCCTCCACTTT. It specifies CASSQQGQGVYNSPLHF.

The V and J genes are TRBV5-6 and TRBJ1-2; weak D call: TRBD1 (5 bases). The CDR3 runs 14 residues. Germline loops: CDR1 SGHDT, CDR2 YYEEEE. V lost 3 bases to trimming and J lost 7 bases, with 16 bases between them. CDR3 DNA: TGTGCCAGCAGCTGGGGGGTCGGGCCACTTGGCTACACCTTC. It encodes CASSWGVGPLGYTF.

This chain joins TRBV15 and TRBJ1-4; 7 bases agree with TRBD1. The CDR3 has 20 residues. The junction had 15 bases not matched to a gene; V was cut back by 1 base and J by 1 base. CDR1 LNHNV and CDR2 YYDKDF come from the germline V gene (reference sequence). This CDR3 is CATSRAPRQGTTRTNEKLFF. In nucleotides, the CDR3 is TGTGCCACCAGCAGAGCTCCCCGACAGGGAACTACTCGAACTAATGAAAAACTGTTTTTT.

DNA for the CDR3: TGTGCCAGTAGTCCTCCCCTCACAGGGGCGGGGGAAAAACTGTTTTTT. This gives the protein CASSPPLTGAGEKLFF. The V call is TRBV19, the J call TRBJ1-4; TRBD1 matches at 7 bases. This CDR3 region has 16 residues. After removal of 5 bases from V and 8 bases from J, the junction contained 14 bases not matched to a gene. Per the germline V gene, CDR1 is LNHDA and CDR2 is SQIVND (reference sequence).

The rearrangement links TRBV3-1 (or the pseudogene TRBV3-2) to TRBJ2-6; D is undetermined. This CDR3 has 17 amino acids. V lost 0 bases, J lost 2 bases, and 11 bases lay in between. Germline V gene lookup returns CDR1 LGHDT and CDR2 YNNKEL (reference sequence). CDR3 loop: CASSQDYGSAGANVLTF. For the CDR3, the DNA is TGTGCCAGCAGCCAAGATTACGGCTCGGCTGGGGCCAACGTCCTGACTTTC.

The rearrangement links TRBV6-2 or TRBV6-3 to TRBJ1-2, with D possibly being TRBD1 (5 bases). Trimming removed 2 bases at V and 8 bases at J, with 12 bases between. Germline lookup yields CDR1 MNHEY and CDR2 SVGEGT. This CDR3 is 13 amino acids long. This CDR3 reads CASSYRDLGGYTF. The CDR3 DNA sequence: TGTGCCAGCAGTTACCGGGACCTCGGAGGCTACACCTTC.

The chain has TRBV3-1 (or the pseudogene TRBV3-2) and TRBJ2-3; TRBD2 aligns across 9 bases. Germline-derived CDR1 and CDR2 are LGHDT and YNNKEL (reference sequence). The CDR3 contains 15 residues. J lost 5 bases, V lost 0 bases, and 3 bases had no gene match. The chain's CDR3 is CASSQEGLAGDTQYF. The CDR3 bases are TGTGCCAGCAGCCAAGAGGGACTAGCAGGAGATACGCAGTATTTT.

CDR3 nucleotide sequence: TGTGCCAGCTCACCTGATGCCAAAAACATTCAGTACTTC. It is translated as CASSPDAKNIQYF. This chain uses TRBV18 with TRBJ2-4; D ambiguous. Germline CDR1 and CDR2: KGHSH and LQKENI. CDR3 size: 13 residues. Trimming removed 3 bases at V and 1 base at J, with 4 bases between.

The chain links TRBV27 to TRBJ2-6; D is unresolved. V shed 3 bases and J shed 4 bases, with 7 bases lying between them. The germline CDR1 and CDR2 sequences are MNHEY and SMNVEV (reference sequence). The CDR3 loop spans 14 amino acids. The CDR3 DNA reads TGTGCCAGCAGTTTGGCGGCGGGGGCCAACGTCCTGACTTTC. It specifies CASSLAAGANVLTF.

This clone was observed at least ten times. The V gene is TRBV12-3 or TRBV12-4, the J gene TRBJ1-5; D call uncertain. V was trimmed by 2 bases and J by 0 bases, leaving 2 bases between them. This CDR3 region has 13 residues. CDR3 amino acids: CASSLNSNQPQHF. The CDR3 region has the DNA TGTGCCAGCAGTTTAAATAGCAATCAGCCCCAGCATTTT.

The chain couples TRBV2 to TRBJ2-1; 7 bases fit TRBD1. The CDR3 runs to 16 residues. The germline V gene encodes CDR1 SNHLY and CDR2 FYNNEI. The V gene end was trimmed by 8 bases and the J gene end by 4 bases; junction bases not matched to a gene: 14. This chain's CDR3 is CASEGILTGLYNEQFF. In DNA, the CDR3 is TGTGCCAGCGAGGGGATACTGACAGGGTTGTACAATGAGCAGTTCTTC.

J is TRBJ1-1 and V is TRBV7-9; no clear D. This CDR3 is 13 amino acids long. Germline V lookup: CDR1 SEHNR, CDR2 FQNEAQ (reference sequence). The V end lost 3 bases, the J end lost 2 bases, and 7 bases lay between the germline ends. As DNA, the CDR3 is TGTGCCAGCAGCTTTGGTGCAAACACTGAAGCTTTCTTT. This translates into CASSFGANTEAFF.

This clone was observed once. The V and J genes are TRBV11-2 and TRBJ2-3; TRBD2 matches 7 bases. CDR1 is SGHAT and CDR2 is FQNNGV in the germline V gene. The CDR3 consists of 15 residues. V was pared by 5 bases and J by 5 bases, with 10 bases of the junction left unmatched. CDR3 sequence reads: CASSLEGGVQDTQYF. Here the CDR3 DNA reads TGTGCCAGCAGCCTGGAGGGAGGGGTGCAAGATACGCAGTATTTT.

The genes are TRBV6-5 and TRBJ2-7; 12 positions agree with TRBD2. With V trimmed by 10 bases and J by 3 bases, 4 bases remained unmatched. This CDR3 contains 13 residues. Germline CDR1 is MNHEY and CDR2 is SVGAGI. Here the CDR3 DNA reads TGTGCCACCGAGGGACTAGCGGGCTACGAGCAGTACTTC. Its translation: CATEGLAGYEQYF.

In this sample, this clone turned up a few times. The chain employs TRBV7-9 and TRBJ2-7, with TRBD2 matching over 10 bases. This CDR3 has 14 amino acids. Trimming cost V 5 bases and J 4 bases; bases outside gene matches: 5. Per the germline V gene, CDR1 is SEHNR and CDR2 is FQNEAQ (reference sequence). CDR3 sequence (DNA): TGTGCCAGCAGCGCGACTAGCGGGTTATACGAGCAGTACTTC. Translation gives CASSATSGLYEQYF. The full variable domain, in which reference TRBV7-9 and TRBJ2-7 provide the parts outside the CDR3, is DTGVSQNPRHKITKRGQNVTFRCDPISEHNRLYWYRQTLGQGPEFLTYFQNEAQLEKSRLLSDRFSAERPKGSFSTLEIQRTEQGDSAMYLCASSATSGLYEQYFGPGTRLTVT.

This clone was seen a few times. The gene calls are TRBV4-3 and TRBJ2-5; 13 bases map to TRBD2. The junction had 3 bases not matched to a gene; V was cut back by 6 bases and J by 5 bases. The CDR3 contains 14 residues. CDR1 is LGHNA, CDR2 YSLEER, per germline. The CDR3 region is CASSGLAGDETQYF. The CDR3 nucleotides read TGCGCCAGCAGTGGACTAGCGGGGGACGAGACCCAGTACTTC.

There are a few counts of this clone. The genes are TRBV5-6 and TRBJ2-7; D perhaps matches TRBD2 (6 bases). The CDR3 sequence is 15 residues long. V was pared by 2 bases and J by 0 bases, with 12 bases between. Germline V gene data show CDR1 as SGHDT and CDR2 as YYEEEE. The CDR3 here is CASSFPGTVSYEQYF. The CDR3, as DNA: TGTGCCAGCAGCTTCCCCGGGACTGTCTCCTACGAGCAGTACTTC.

Comment on this clone: Other nucleotide sequences in the sample specify the same CDR3. The chain is built from TRBV27 and TRBJ2-1; D is perhaps TRBD2 (6 bases). CDR3 length: 15 residues. Per the germline V gene, CDR1 is MNHEY and CDR2 is SMNVEV (reference sequence). The ends were cut back, 6 bases at V and 4 bases at J, with 16 bases in the middle. This chain's CDR3 is CASRTTRGSYNEQFF. The CDR3 nucleotides are TGTGCCAGCAGAACTACCCGGGGGAGTTACAATGAGCAGTTCTTC.

This clone was observed once. The same CDR3 also results from other DNA sequences found in this sample. The V and J genes are TRBV5-1 and TRBJ2-1; 15 bases are shared with TRBD2. J lost 7 bases, V lost 0 bases, and 5 bases had no gene match. Per germline, CDR1 SGHRS and CDR2 YFSETQ. The CDR3 covers 17 residues. CDR3 nucleotides: TGCGCCAGCAGCTTGGCGGGACTAGCGGGGGGACTGAATGAGCAGTTCTTC. The encoded protein is CASSLAGLAGGLNEQFF.

The V gene is TRBV20-1, the J gene TRBJ1-2; no clear D gene. Germline lookup yields CDR1 DFQATT and CDR2 SNEGSKA (reference sequence). The CDR3 has 10 amino acids. Trimming left V 4 bases short and J 5 bases short, with 5 bases between. The DNA for the CDR3 is TGCAGTGCTAAACTTTATGGCTACACCTTC. Protein sequence: CSAKLYGYTF.